The source of this T cell receptor (beta chain) is a study of shared clonotypes between healthy human individuals. This clone was counted once. Repertoires were generated with immunoSEQ multiplex PCR, while TCRdb's copy carries only in-frame clones and drops some. The data show about 2.1 million clones, approximately 94% seen once. The naive CD8 fraction comprised CD45RO-negative cells positively selected for CCR7 and excluded terminally differentiated effector memory CD45RA+ cells. From germline, CDR1 is SNHLY and CDR2 FYNNEI. The CDR3 extends over 13 amino acids. Trimming pared 11 bases from V and 7 bases from J, leaving 18 bases between.

The clonotype originates from a man younger than 35 in good health. Some clones in this sample may be carry-over from other donors' samples. Sequencing input: naive CD8+ T cells from PBMCs. The chain is built from TRBV2 and TRBJ2-1; D perhaps matches TRBD1 (7 bases). Written as DNA, the CDR3 is TGTGCCCCAGGGGGGATCTTGAGGAATGAGCAGTTCTTC. It codes for CAPGGILRNEQFF.